Detailed here is one T cell receptor (beta chain). Its matching antigen is unknown. This sample is part of a study of shared clonotypes between healthy human individuals. Clones were read by immunoSEQ multiplex PCR, and TCRdb kept only the in-frame ones, dropping some. The table records millions of clones, over 85% of them present only once. Study-level points and caveats: Larger estimated richness was generally seen in naive subsets than in memory subsets.

The junction had 3 bases not matched to a gene; V was cut back by 0 bases and J by 1 base. The CDR3 length is 16 residues. Germline V gene lookup returns CDR1 KGHSH and CDR2 LQKENI. The origin of this receptor is a man aged 18 to 35 in good health. The chain recombines TRBV18 with TRBJ2-3; the match to TRBD1 covers 8 bases. Material for sequencing was naive CD4+ T cells sorted from blood. This sample's subset: CD45RA+ positively selected. CDR3 DNA: TGTGCCAGCTCACCACCCAGGGGGCCTCGCACAGATACGCAGTATTTT. As protein: CASSPPRGPRTDTQYF.